This T cell receptor beta chain was captured in a study of blood T cell repertoires in COVID-19. Turning to the study itself: Sites across the United States, Italy and Spain contributed samples from acute and convalescent COVID-19. In each case, the material was cDNA or gDNA derived from T cells, B-cell-depleted T cells, or PBMCs.

CDR1 and CDR2 from the germline V gene are MNHEY and SVGAGI. This CDR3 is built from 14 residues. Trimming stripped 6 bases from V and 5 bases from J, with 13 bases between. Per the study methods: Estimation of nucleated cell counts relied on the amplification of reference gene primers. The table came from immunoSEQ multiplex PCR; TCRdb's copy has only in-frame clones and leaves some out. V, J and clone size are taken as reported in that table, and D and trimming were inferred from the DNA itself. The sample carries tens of thousands of clones, 75% to 80% recorded once. The chain recombines TRBV6-5 with TRBJ2-2; TRBD1 might be the D (6 bases). The receptor was derived from a man between 70 and 80 years old with COVID-19, enrolled during active disease. What was sequenced was peripheral blood. The CDR3 DNA sequence: TGTGCCAGCAGCCGCCCCGGACAGACCGGGGAGCTGTTTTTT. Translation: CASSRPGQTGELFF.